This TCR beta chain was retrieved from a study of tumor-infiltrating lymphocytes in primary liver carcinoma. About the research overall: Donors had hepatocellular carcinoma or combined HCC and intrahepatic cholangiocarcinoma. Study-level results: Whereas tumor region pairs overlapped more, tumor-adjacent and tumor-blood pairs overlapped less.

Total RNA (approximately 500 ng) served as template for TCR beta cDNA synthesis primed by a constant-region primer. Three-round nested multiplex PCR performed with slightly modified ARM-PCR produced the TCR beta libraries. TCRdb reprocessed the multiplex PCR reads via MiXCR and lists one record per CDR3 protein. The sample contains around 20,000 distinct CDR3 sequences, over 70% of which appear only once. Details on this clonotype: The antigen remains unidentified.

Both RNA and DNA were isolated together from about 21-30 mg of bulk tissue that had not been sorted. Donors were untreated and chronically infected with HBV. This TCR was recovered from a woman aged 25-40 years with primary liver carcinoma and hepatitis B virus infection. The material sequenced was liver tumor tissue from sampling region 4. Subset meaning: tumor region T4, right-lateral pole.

The CDR3 region has the DNA TGTGCCAGCAGCCTGTCCGGGACTAGACTTGAGCAGTTCTTC. Translated, it gives CASSLSGTRLEQFF. The chain has TRBV12-3 or TRBV12-4 and TRBJ2-1; 8 nucleotides agree with TRBD2. The CDR3 has 14 residues. The J segment lost 9 bases and the V segment lost 6 bases, leaving 10 bases of the junction unmatched.